The sequence of this TCR beta chain was determined in a study of T-cell reconstitution after alpha-beta-depleted transplantation in children. Study-wide results and caveats: Surviving recipient cells, namely T cells and thymic progenitors, were the source of high day-60 TCRbeta diversity in some patients. Hyperexpanded clones declined; after one year, newly produced T cells mostly supplied diversity.

Trimming left V 0 bases short and J 4 bases short, with 5 bases between. The CDR3 has 13 residues. The germline CDR1 and CDR2 sequences are MRHNA and SNTAGT. As it was prepared, the TCRbeta library received unique molecular identifiers. TCRdb re-analysed the PCR reads in MiXCR, keeping a single row per CDR3 protein. The sample records fewer than 750,000 distinct CDR3 sequences, 23% being singletons. This clonotype was found many times. What it binds is not known. The sequence came from a boy younger than two who had a stem cell transplant for acute myeloid leukemia, so the T cells may come from the graft donor. The J gene is TRBJ2-3, the V gene TRBV6-4; D remains unclear. The sample here was PBMCs, mostly from graft donor cells, taken 360 days after TCRalphabeta/CD19-depleted stem cell transplant. The CDR3 here is CASSDSLADTQYF. In DNA, the CDR3 is TGTGCCAGCAGTGACTCCCTGGCAGATACGCAGTATTTT.